A single sample gave rise to the 4 T cell receptor beta chains below, sequenced in a study of T cell responses to AZD1222 COVID-19 vaccine. This table comes from immunoSEQ multiplex PCR, and its TCRdb copy is limited to in-frame clones, with some not included. The sample holds about 150,000 clones, around nine tenths seen once. Material: peripheral blood, obtained on day 0 of AZD1222 vaccination. These receptors came from an adult in good health.

This rearrangement joins TRBV13 to TRBJ2-3; D gene ambiguous. The CDR3 length is 13 residues. Trimming left V 1 base short and J 3 bases short, with 5 bases between. Germline lookup yields CDR1 PRHDT and CDR2 FYEKMQ (reference sequence). CDR3 amino acids: CASSLESTDTQYF. The CDR3 DNA follows: TGTGCCAGCAGCTTAGAGAGTACAGATACGCAGTATTTT.

The chain carries TRBV29-1 and TRBJ2-1; perhaps TRBD1 as D (5 bases). Germline CDR1 is SQVTM and CDR2 is ANQGSEA. This CDR3 comprises 12 residues. V gave up 2 bases and J gave up 6 bases, with 8 bases separating them. CDR3 sequence (DNA): TGCAGCGTTGAACCAGGGTCCAATGAGCAGTTCTTC. Its protein product is CSVEPGSNEQFF.

The chain joins TRBV5-8 to TRBJ1-5, with 7 nucleotides matching TRBD1. V shed 2 bases, J shed 6 bases, and the junction held 8 bases outside the gene matches. The CDR3 extends over 15 amino acids. Per the germline V gene, CDR1 is SGHTS and CDR2 is YDEGEE. This CDR3 reads CASSFNRGAGQPQHF. CDR3 nucleotides: TGTGCCAGCAGCTTTAACAGGGGAGCGGGTCAGCCCCAGCATTTT.

The chain has TRBV11-3 and TRBJ2-5; no definite D call. V was shortened by 5 bases and J by 5 bases, with 18 bases between the two germline ends. The CDR3 runs 15 residues. CDR1 and CDR2 from the germline V gene are SGHNT and YENEEA. This CDR3 reads CASSHEAPSAETQYF. CDR3 coding DNA: TGTGCCAGCAGCCACGAGGCCCCCTCGGCGGAGACCCAGTACTTC.